This T cell receptor beta chain was retrieved from a study of blood T cell repertoires in COVID-19. Study-level background: The United States, Italy and Spain provided the acute and convalescent COVID-19 samples. Nucleic acid was either cDNA or gDNA, and it came from T cells, B-cell-depleted T cells, or PBMCs.

The CDR3 consists of 15 residues. V was pared by 8 bases and J by 3 bases, with 17 bases between. Germline CDR1 reads KGHSH; CDR2 reads LQKENI. Grouping used clinical history reported by participants in a survey and questionnaire. Using immunoSEQ multiplex PCR, the repertoire was profiled, and TCRdb retains in-frame clones only, with some absent. This table holds around 260,000 clones, about 80% found once. This chain links TRBV18 with TRBJ2-1; D perhaps matches TRBD1 (6 bases). Sequencing was performed on PBMCs or T cells enriched from blood (not recorded which). The sequence came from a man aged 30-40 years with acute COVID-19. CDR3 sequence reads: CASIAQGTVYNEQFF. CDR3 nucleotides: TGTGCCAGCATCGCACAGGGAACCGTCTACAATGAGCAGTTCTTC.